This T cell receptor (beta chain) was identified during a study of cytomegalovirus exposure and HLA in healthy donors. Whole-study results and caveats: A missense DCLRE1C variant was associated with V- and J-gene trimming of TCR beta chains in a later analysis, and an independent cohort replicated the association. In an earlier analysis, in around 590 donors, most V segments appeared productive either ~87% or ~30% of the time.

PCR primers comprised 60 Vbeta and 13 Jbeta primers. TCRdb keeps only in-frame clones here, not all; method: immunoSEQ multiplex PCR. Found here are more than 140,000 clones, more than 60% of them singletons; the top ten hold about 1.6%. Comment on this clone: The antigen is not known.

The CDR3 runs 14 residues. The V gene lost 0 bases and the J gene lost 7 bases, with 10 bases spanning the gap. The germline gives CDR1 SGDLS, CDR2 YYNGEE. The V and J genes are TRBV9 and TRBJ2-2; D may be TRBD2 (5 bases). The clonotype comes from a female donor in good health and CMV-seronegative. Source material: PBMCs. This CDR3 reads CASSVALGSGELFF. As DNA, the CDR3 is TGTGCCAGCAGCGTAGCACTAGGCAGCGGGGAGCTGTTTTTT. Complete variable domain (other parts from reference TRBV9 and TRBJ2-2): DSGVTQTPKHLITATGQRVTLRCSPRSGDLSVYWYQQSLDQGLQFLIQYYNGEERAKGNILERFSAQQFPDLHSELNLSSLELGDSALYFCASSVALGSGELFFGEGSRLTVL.